These T cell receptor beta chains were read from a single sample in a study of cytomegalovirus exposure and HLA in healthy donors. Sequencing was performed with immunoSEQ multiplex PCR; in TCRdb, only in-frame clones are kept and a portion is missing. The sample consists of 180,000 or so clones, roughly 73% of them appearing once. Material: PBMCs. The source of these receptors is a middle-aged woman in good health and CMV-seropositive. CDR3s include the opening cysteine and the closing phenylalanine or tryptophan. A D gene is named only where the DNA matches it firmly. Expanded clones are given a class, and other clones once, few, many or no size at all.

CDR3 length	clone size	D gene	V gene	J gene	CDR3 protein	CDR3 DNA
17	.	TRBD2	TRBV15	TRBJ2-1	CATSSRLAGGSYNEQFF	TGTGCCACCAGCAGCCGACTAGCGGGAGGGTCGTACAATGAGCAGTTCTTC
15	.	TRBD2	TRBV5-1	TRBJ2-1	CASSLGLAGAHEQFF	TGCGCCAGCAGCTTGGGACTAGCGGGAGCGCATGAGCAGTTCTTC
15	.	.	TRBV19	TRBJ1-1	CASSIAGQVDTEAFF	TGTGCCAGTAGTATAGCAGGGCAGGTGGACACTGAAGCTTTCTTT
14	once	.	TRBV10-3	TRBJ1-5	CAISGVNSNQPQHF	TGTGCCATCAGTGGAGTAAACAGTAATCAGCCCCAGCATTTT
17	.	TRBD1	TRBV7-2	TRBJ1-3	CASSLGTGEVSGNTIYF	TGTGCCAGCAGCTTAGGGACAGGGGAGGTATCTGGAAACACCATATATTTT
19	.	TRBD1	TRBV5-5	TRBJ2-4	CASSFNRGSMGIAKNIQYF	TGTGCCAGCAGCTTTAACAGGGGCTCGATGGGAATAGCCAAAAACATTCAGTACTTC
16	.	.	TRBV4-1	TRBJ1-5	CASSQVAGQGGQPQHF	TGCGCCAGCAGCCAAGTGGCGGGGCAGGGAGGCCAGCCCCAGCATTTT
15	.	TRBD1	TRBV7-2	TRBJ2-7	CASSLVGDRVYEQYF	TGTGCCAGCAGCTTAGTGGGGGACAGGGTCTACGAGCAGTACTTC
14	.	.	TRBV29-1	TRBJ2-1	CSVEGRGSYNEQFF	TGCAGCGTTGAGGGGCGAGGCTCCTACAATGAGCAGTTCTTC
13	.	.	TRBV4-1	TRBJ2-7	CVPRPVPSYEQYF	TGCGTGCCGCGGCCAGTGCCCTCCTACGAGCAGTACTTC
15	.	TRBD1	TRBV7-2	TRBJ2-7	CASNRSGTGGNEQYF	TGTGCCAGCAACCGATCCGGGACAGGGGGCAACGAGCAGTACTTC
15	.	TRBD1	TRBV7-9	TRBJ2-7	CSSSSEEGQGYEQYF	TGTTCCAGCAGCTCTGAGGAGGGACAGGGTTACGAGCAGTACTTC
12	.	.	TRBV28	TRBJ2-2	CASSLLTGELFF	TGTGCCAGCAGTTTACTCACCGGGGAGCTGTTTTTT
14	.	.	TRBV6-5	TRBJ1-2	CASSYEGANYGYTF	TGTGCCAGCAGTTACGAGGGAGCTAACTATGGCTACACCTTC
14	few	.	TRBV6-5	TRBJ2-3	CASSNRLPEDTQYF	TGTGCCAGCAGCAATCGACTACCTGAGGATACGCAGTATTTT
15	.	TRBD2	TRBV5-4	TRBJ2-1	CASSRKLAGNNEQFF	TGTGCCAGCAGCCGCAAACTAGCGGGGAACAATGAGCAGTTCTTC
15	few	TRBD1	TRBV29-1	TRBJ2-7	CSVRTGTGGLREQYF	TGCAGCGTCCGCACCGGGACAGGGGGCTTGCGGGAGCAGTACTTC
14	.	.	TRBV6-5	TRBJ2-1	CASSYSRQYNEQFF	TGTGCCAGCAGTTACTCGCGACAGTACAATGAGCAGTTCTTC
13	few	.	TRBV29-1	TRBJ1-1	CSVETGMNTEAFF	TGCAGCGTTGAGACAGGCATGAACACTGAAGCTTTCTTT
15	.	.	TRBV15	TRBJ1-6	CATSRATLGNSPLHF	TGTGCCACCAGCAGAGCGACCCTAGGCAATTCACCCCTCCACTTT
13	.	TRBD1	TRBV19	TRBJ1-1	CASTRDRGLYAFF	TGTGCCAGTACCCGGGACAGGGGTCTGTACGCTTTCTTT
15	.	TRBD2	TRBV7-2	TRBJ2-7	CASSWRRDYRYEQYF	TGTGCCAGCAGCTGGAGACGGGACTACCGCTACGAGCAGTACTTC
13	.	TRBD1	TRBV29-1	TRBJ1-2	CSVEPNRGRGYTF	TGCAGCGTTGAACCAAACAGGGGGCGAGGCTACACCTTC
16	.	.	TRBV9	TRBJ2-2	CASSVQGAANTGELFF	TGTGCCAGCAGCGTACAGGGTGCCGCGAACACCGGGGAGCTGTTTTTT
16	.	.	TRBV11-2	TRBJ2-1	CASSLVERFTYNEQFF	TGTGCCAGCAGCTTAGTGGAGCGATTTACCTACAATGAGCAGTTCTTC
13	.	.	TRBV18	TRBJ2-7	CASSPTVTYEQYF	TGTGCCAGCTCACCCACGGTTACTTACGAGCAGTACTTC
14	.	TRBD1	TRBV7-9	TRBJ1-5	CASSLNDRDQPQHF	TGTGCCAGCAGCTTAAACGACAGGGACCAGCCCCAGCATTTT
16	.	TRBD2	TRBV27	TRBJ2-3	CASSLAGTTSTDTQYF	TGTGCCAGCAGTTTGGCCGGGACTACTAGCACAGATACGCAGTATTTT
16	.	TRBD1	TRBV6-5	TRBJ1-1	CASSYYRTGGNTEAFF	TGTGCCAGCAGTTACTATCGGACAGGGGGTAACACTGAAGCTTTCTTT
14	few	.	TRBV28	TRBJ1-5	CASKEERGNQPQHF	TGTGCCAGCAAAGAGGAGAGAGGTAATCAGCCCCAGCATTTT
16	.	.	TRBV28	TRBJ1-3	CASRLGAGIAGNTIYF	TGTGCCAGCAGGTTGGGGGCAGGGATTGCTGGAAACACCATATATTTT
18	.	TRBD1	TRBV7-2	TRBJ1-6	CASSSEGRDRGHNSPLHF	TGTGCCAGCAGCTCAGAGGGCCGGGACAGGGGTCATAATTCACCCCTCCACTTT
16	.	TRBD2	TRBV28	TRBJ2-3	CASSSGLAGGVDTQYF	TGTGCCAGCAGCTCAGGACTAGCGGGAGGGGTAGATACGCAGTATTTT
11	few	.	TRBV27	TRBJ2-3	CASLTSDTQYF	TGTGCCAGCCTTACCAGCGACACGCAGTATTTT
13	.	TRBD1	TRBV7-8	TRBJ1-5	CASSRDREQPQHF	TGTGCCAGCAGCCGGGACAGGGAGCAGCCCCAGCATTTT
15	few	.	TRBV29-1	TRBJ1-1	CSAVETGFMNTEAFF	TGCAGCGCCGTTGAAACAGGGTTTATGAACACTGAAGCTTTCTTT
16	.	.	TRBV19	TRBJ1-5	CASSIIFEAQNQPQHF	TGTGCCAGTAGTATTATTTTTGAAGCACAGAATCAGCCCCAGCATTTT
15	.	.	TRBV11-2	TRBJ2-3	CASSLGAGKTDTQYF	TGTGCCAGCAGCTTAGGGGCCGGGAAGACAGATACGCAGTATTTT
15	.	.	TRBV19	TRBJ1-1	CASSIARGAGTEAFF	TGTGCCAGTAGTATAGCCCGGGGAGCGGGCACTGAAGCTTTCTTT
14	.	TRBD2	TRBV4-3	TRBJ2-5	CASSPSRGVETQYF	TGCGCCAGCAGCCCCTCGCGGGGGGTGGAGACCCAGTACTTC
15	once	TRBD1	TRBV6-1	TRBJ2-3	CASRPGQGGGDTQYF	TGTGCCAGCAGACCGGGACAGGGGGGAGGAGATACGCAGTATTTT
18	.	TRBD2	TRBV27	TRBJ2-2	CASSPNLAGGPKTGELFF	TGTGCCAGCAGCCCAAATCTAGCGGGAGGGCCTAAAACCGGGGAGCTGTTTTTT